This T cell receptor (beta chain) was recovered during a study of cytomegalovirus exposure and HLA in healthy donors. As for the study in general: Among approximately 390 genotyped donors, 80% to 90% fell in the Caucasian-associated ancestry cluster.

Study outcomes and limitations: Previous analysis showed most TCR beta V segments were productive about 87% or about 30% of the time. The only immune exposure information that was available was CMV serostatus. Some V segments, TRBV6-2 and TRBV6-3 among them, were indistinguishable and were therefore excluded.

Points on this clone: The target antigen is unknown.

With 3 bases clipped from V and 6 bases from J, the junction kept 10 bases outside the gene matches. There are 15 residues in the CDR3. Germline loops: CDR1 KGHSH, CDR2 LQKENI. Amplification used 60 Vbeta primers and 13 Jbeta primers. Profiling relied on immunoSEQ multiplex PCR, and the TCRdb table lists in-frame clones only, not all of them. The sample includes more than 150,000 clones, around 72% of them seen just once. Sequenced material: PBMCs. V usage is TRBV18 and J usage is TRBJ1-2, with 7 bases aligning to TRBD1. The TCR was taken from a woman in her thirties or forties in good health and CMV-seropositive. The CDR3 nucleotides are TGTGCCAGCTCACCGAAACAGGGGTTGGGTGATGGCTACACCTTC. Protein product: CASSPKQGLGDGYTF.